These 18 T cell receptor beta chains were all obtained from the same sample, sequenced in a study of blood T cells in healthy people across ages. Next came a second PCR, run for roughly 7 to 12 cycles, which used a sample-barcoded 5' primer along with a J-beta primer mix. One entry per CDR3 protein results from TCRdb running MiXCR on the 5' RACE reads. The sample yields fewer than 900,000 distinct CDR3 sequences, more than 40% seen once. The sample taken for sequencing was blood. The source is a woman aged 60-70 years in good health.

There are a few counts of this clonotype. CDR3 in amino acids: CASSYFAGEGVYNEQFF. Written as DNA, the CDR3 is TGTGCCAGCAGTTACTTTGCAGGAGAAGGGGTGTACAATGAGCAGTTCTTC. The chain employs TRBV6-6 and TRBJ2-1; D perhaps matches TRBD1 (5 bases). The CDR3 length is 17 residues. Germline V gene sequence: CDR1 MNHNY, CDR2 SVGAGI (reference sequence). The germline V and J ends were trimmed by 1 base and 4 bases, with 17 bases remaining between them.

This chain links TRBV29-1 with TRBJ2-5; possibly TRBD2 for D (7 bases). Trimming removed 1 base from V and 10 bases from J, with 19 bases in between. The germline CDR1 and CDR2 sequences are SQVTM and ANQGSEA. The CDR3 sequence is 14 residues long. CDR3: CSVEGGGEYGDQYF. In nucleotides, the CDR3 is TGCAGCGTTGAAGGGGGGGGCGAGTACGGAGACCAGTACTTC.

This clonotype was recorded at least ten times. The chain is built from TRBV20-1 and TRBJ1-4, with 8 bases lining up with TRBD1. The germline V gene encodes CDR1 DFQATT and CDR2 SNEGSKA (reference sequence). The junction had 17 bases not matched to a gene; V was cut back by 8 bases and J by 6 bases. This CDR3 is built from 16 residues. The CDR3 region has the DNA TGCAGTCTTTATCCTATAACCAGGGGGCGCGATGAAAAACTGTTTTTT. It translates to CSLYPITRGRDEKLFF.

The chain joins TRBV7-2 to TRBJ1-5; 7 nucleotides match TRBD1. With 6 bases clipped from V and 7 bases from J, the junction kept 12 bases outside the gene matches. Germline V gives CDR1 SGHTA, CDR2 FQGNSA. The CDR3 runs to 15 residues. The CDR3 region is CASRAGDSTHQPQHF. In DNA form, the CDR3 reads TGTGCCAGCAGGGCGGGGGACAGCACGCACCAGCCCCAGCATTTT.

There are a few counts of this clonotype. J is TRBJ2-7 and V is TRBV20-1, with TRBD2 matching 9 bases. Germline CDR1 reads DFQATT; CDR2 reads SNEGSKA (reference sequence). The CDR3 is made up of 12 amino acids. DNA for the CDR3: TGCAGCCATAGCGGGAGAGGCTACGAGCAGTACTTC. Encoded protein: CSHSGRGYEQYF.

The chain carries TRBV12-3 or TRBV12-4 and TRBJ2-3; TRBD2 matches 7 bases. V trimming: 2 bases; J trimming: 4 bases; junction bases outside the gene matches: 9. The CDR3 runs 16 residues. The CDR3 here is CASSLRRAGAPDTQYF. DNA for the CDR3: TGTGCCAGCAGTTTAAGAAGGGCGGGAGCTCCAGATACGCAGTATTTT.

The chain joins TRBV9 to TRBJ2-1; 8 bases map to TRBD1. The J call is doubtful: the DNA matches TRBJ2-7 better. The CDR3 sequence is 16 residues long. The germline gives CDR1 SGDLS, CDR2 YYNGEE. CDR3 coding DNA: TGTGCCAGCAGCCCCACTGACAGGGGACCCTACAATGAGCAGTACTTC. This codes for CASSPTDRGPYNEQYF.

CDR3 residues: CSAPGRVSYEQYF. The CDR3 coding sequence is TGCAGTGCCCCGGGCAGGGTCTCCTACGAGCAGTACTTC. This chain uses TRBV20-1 with TRBJ2-7; maybe TRBD1 (5 bases). The CDR3 spans 13 residues. V shed 6 bases and J shed 0 bases, with 12 bases lying between them. Germline V CDR1 and CDR2: DFQATT, SNEGSKA (reference sequence).

This chain connects TRBV6-5 to TRBJ2-7, with TRBD1 matching 9 bases. The V and J ends lost 2 bases and 4 bases, in that order; junction bases with no gene match: 3. The CDR3 has 14 amino acids. Germline assignment: CDR1 MNHEY and CDR2 SVGAGI. For the CDR3, the DNA is TGTGCCAGCAGTTACGCACAGGGGGCATACGAGCAGTACTTC. It codes for CASSYAQGAYEQYF.

The chain employs TRBV5-1 and TRBJ2-5; D unclear. Germline V lookup: CDR1 SGHRS, CDR2 YFSETQ. The CDR3 runs 13 residues. V was shortened by 5 bases and J by 1 base, with 9 bases between the two germline ends. The CDR3 region has the DNA TGCGCCAGCAGGAGCCTGCCCCAAGAGACCCAGTACTTC. This codes for CASRSLPQETQYF.

This chain joins TRBV10-3 and TRBJ2-5; D remains unclear. In germline, CDR1 is ENHRY, CDR2 SYGVKD. Deletions cut 3 bases from V and 1 base from J, with 9 bases between. CDR3 size: 14 residues. CDR3 in amino acids: CAISDFMSQETQYF. The CDR3 bases are TGTGCCATCAGTGACTTCATGTCCCAAGAGACCCAGTACTTC.

This clonotype was recorded a few times. The chain recombines TRBV10-3 with TRBJ2-7; the D is unclear. This CDR3 is 12 amino acids long. Trimming pared 2 bases from V and 7 bases from J, leaving 9 bases between. Looked up from germline, CDR1 is ENHRY and CDR2 is SYGVKD. CDR3 DNA: TGTGCCATCAGTGAGCCGCTGGGGGAGCAGTACTTC. It is translated as CAISEPLGEQYF.

The chain employs TRBV24-1 and TRBJ2-5; TRBD1 matches 9 bases. This CDR3 is 17 amino acids long. The trim removed 3 bases at V and 1 base at J, leaving 8 bases unmatched. Germline CDR1 KGHDR, CDR2 SFDVKD. CDR3 residues: CATSDPQPGQGQETQYF. Written as DNA, the CDR3 is TGTGCCACCAGTGATCCGCAACCGGGACAGGGCCAAGAGACCCAGTACTTC.

This clonotype showed up just a few times. The chain uses TRBV21-1 and TRBJ1-2. TRBV21-1 is flagged as a pseudogene. This CDR3 region has 11 residues. The CDR3 coding sequence is TGTGCCAGCAGCAAGGACTATGGCTACACCTTC. Translated: CASSKDYGYTF.

The rearrangement links TRBV7-3 to TRBJ2-5; 9 nucleotides match TRBD1. The J call may be in error: the DNA end matches TRBJ2-7 better. This CDR3 is built from 15 residues. The germline V gene has CDR1 SGHTA and CDR2 FQGTGA. CDR3 DNA: TGTGCCAGCAGCCAGACAGGGGGACTGACCTACGAGCAGTACTTC. Translating gives CASSQTGGLTYEQYF.

This clonotype was found many times. The chain links TRBV28 to TRBJ1-1, with D hard to call. This CDR3 contains 17 residues. Germline loops: CDR1 MDHEN, CDR2 SYDVKM. V gave up 4 bases and J gave up 1 base, with 19 bases separating them. CDR3 sequence reads: CASSSRGRFTRNTEAFF. The CDR3 coding sequence is TGTGCCAGCAGTTCCCGAGGGAGGTTTACCAGGAACACTGAAGCTTTCTTT. The full variable domain, in which reference TRBV28 and TRBJ1-1 provide the parts outside the CDR3, is DVKVTQSSRYLVKRTGEKVFLECVQDMDHENMFWYRQDPGLGLRLIYFSYDVKMKEKGDIPEGYSVSREKKERFSLILESASTNQTSMYLCASSSRGRFTRNTEAFFGQGTRLTVV.

The chain recombines TRBV14 with TRBJ2-3, with TRBD2 matching 13 bases. Germline V gives CDR1 SGHDN, CDR2 FVKESK. The CDR3 sequence is 15 residues long. V shed 6 bases, J shed 4 bases, and the junction held 4 bases outside the gene matches. This CDR3 reads CASRRTSGSPDTQYF. The CDR3, as DNA: TGTGCCAGCAGGCGGACTAGCGGGAGTCCAGATACGCAGTATTTT.

V is TRBV10-3 and J is TRBJ2-3; no firm D call. From germline, CDR1 is ENHRY and CDR2 SYGVKD. The CDR3 loop spans 13 amino acids. The V gene lost 9 bases and the J gene lost 4 bases, with 14 bases spanning the gap. This chain's CDR3 is CAIQARVPDTQYF. CDR3 bases: TGTGCCATACAAGCAAGGGTTCCAGATACGCAGTATTTT.